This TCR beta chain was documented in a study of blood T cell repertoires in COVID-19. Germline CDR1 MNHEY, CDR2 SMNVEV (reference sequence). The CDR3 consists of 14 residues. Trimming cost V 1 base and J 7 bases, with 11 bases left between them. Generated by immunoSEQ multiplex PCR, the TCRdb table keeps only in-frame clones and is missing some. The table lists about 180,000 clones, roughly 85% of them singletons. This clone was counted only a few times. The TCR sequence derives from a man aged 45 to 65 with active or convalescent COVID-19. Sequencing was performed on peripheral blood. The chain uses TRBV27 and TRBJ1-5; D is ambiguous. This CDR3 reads CASSLYQGGQPQHF. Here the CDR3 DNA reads TGTGCCAGCAGTTTATATCAAGGAGGGCAGCCCCAGCATTTT.